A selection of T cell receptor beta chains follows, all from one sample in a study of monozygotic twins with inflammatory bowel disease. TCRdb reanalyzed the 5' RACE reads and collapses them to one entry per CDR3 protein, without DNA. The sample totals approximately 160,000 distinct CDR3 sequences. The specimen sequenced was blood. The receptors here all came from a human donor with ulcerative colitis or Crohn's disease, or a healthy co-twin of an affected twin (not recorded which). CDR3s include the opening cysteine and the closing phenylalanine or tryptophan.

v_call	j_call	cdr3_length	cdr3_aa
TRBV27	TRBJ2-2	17	CASSFRAFRVGTGELFF
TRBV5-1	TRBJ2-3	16	CASSLATGGSTDTQYF
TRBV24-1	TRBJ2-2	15	CATSGRTGGPGELFF
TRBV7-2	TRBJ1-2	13	CASSSGTGHGYTF
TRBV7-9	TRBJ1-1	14	CASSLMTGGTEAFF
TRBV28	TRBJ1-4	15	CATRPFFTTNEKLFF
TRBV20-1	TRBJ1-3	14	CSARKDGPGNTIYF
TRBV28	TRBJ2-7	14	CASSLEMSVYEQYF
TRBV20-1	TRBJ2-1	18	CSARDHLGDRGLIDEQFF
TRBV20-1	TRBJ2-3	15	CSASPWTLGADTQYF
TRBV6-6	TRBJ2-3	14	CARRGLGEADTQYF
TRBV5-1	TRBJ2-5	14	CASSDYGYQETQYF
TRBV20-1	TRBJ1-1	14	CSADRGHGNTEAFF
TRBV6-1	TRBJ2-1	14	CATMWREGYNEQFF
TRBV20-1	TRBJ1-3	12	CSAGQGGNTIYF
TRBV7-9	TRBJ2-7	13	CASSPRTGSEQYF
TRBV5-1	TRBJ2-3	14	CASSPGTHTDTQYF
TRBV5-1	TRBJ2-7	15	CASSLGDRGGYEQYF
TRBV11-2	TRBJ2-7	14	CASSLVSGYYEQYF
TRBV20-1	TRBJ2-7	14	CSARDASGSYEQYF
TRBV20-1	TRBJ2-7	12	CSASLDFYEQYF
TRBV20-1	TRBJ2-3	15	CSASFLAGDTDTQYF
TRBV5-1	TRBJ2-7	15	CASSLVGLSTNEQYF
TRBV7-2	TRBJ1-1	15	CASSWGQGARTEAFF
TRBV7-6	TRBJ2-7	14	CASSPRQGFYEQYF
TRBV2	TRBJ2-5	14	CASSSRTVGKTQYF
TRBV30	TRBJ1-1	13	CAWTTGMNTEAFF
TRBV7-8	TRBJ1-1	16	CASSSYRAAGNTEAFF
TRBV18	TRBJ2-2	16	CASSPIEPPNTGELFF
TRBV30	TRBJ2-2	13	CAWRGGGTGELFF
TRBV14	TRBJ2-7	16	CASSQVVGGASYEQYF
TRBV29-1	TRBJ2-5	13	CSVEVGREETQYF
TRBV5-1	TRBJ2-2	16	CASSREAGINTGELFF
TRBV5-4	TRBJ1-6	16	CASSAGTDSYNSPLHF
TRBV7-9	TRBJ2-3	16	CASSFVAGVMTDTQYF
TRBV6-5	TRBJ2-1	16	CASSYSSGSVTNEQFF
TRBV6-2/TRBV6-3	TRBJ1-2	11	CASGSHYGYTF
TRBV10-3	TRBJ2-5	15	CAISPTPPWVETQYF
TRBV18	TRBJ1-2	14	CASSLDRGRDGYTF
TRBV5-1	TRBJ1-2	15	CASSLEGESGYGYTF
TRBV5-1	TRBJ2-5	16	CASSRDRTSGAETQYF
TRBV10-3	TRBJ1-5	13	CAISEGGYQPQHF
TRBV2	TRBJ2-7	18	CASSIPLTSGSEKNEQYF
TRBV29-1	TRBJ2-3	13	CSVAGQGPDTQYF
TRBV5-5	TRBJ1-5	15	CASSPDTNGNQPQHF
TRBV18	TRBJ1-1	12	CASAKGDTEAFF
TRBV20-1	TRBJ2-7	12	CSATRTGFEQYF
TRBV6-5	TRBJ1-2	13	CASRYRGREGYTF